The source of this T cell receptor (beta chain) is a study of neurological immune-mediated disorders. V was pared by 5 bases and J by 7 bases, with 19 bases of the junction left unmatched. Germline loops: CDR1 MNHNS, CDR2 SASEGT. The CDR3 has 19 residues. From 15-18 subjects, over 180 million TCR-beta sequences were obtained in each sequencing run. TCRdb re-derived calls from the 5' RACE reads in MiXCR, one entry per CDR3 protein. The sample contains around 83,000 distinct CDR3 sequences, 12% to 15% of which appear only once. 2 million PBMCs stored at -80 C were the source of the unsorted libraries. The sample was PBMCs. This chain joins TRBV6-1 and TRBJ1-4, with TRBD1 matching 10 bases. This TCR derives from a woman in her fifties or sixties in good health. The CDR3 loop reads CASSTSHRDRGLRGEKLFF. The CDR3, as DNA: TGTGCCAGCAGTACCTCCCACCGGGACAGGGGACTACGGGGTGAAAAACTGTTTTTT.